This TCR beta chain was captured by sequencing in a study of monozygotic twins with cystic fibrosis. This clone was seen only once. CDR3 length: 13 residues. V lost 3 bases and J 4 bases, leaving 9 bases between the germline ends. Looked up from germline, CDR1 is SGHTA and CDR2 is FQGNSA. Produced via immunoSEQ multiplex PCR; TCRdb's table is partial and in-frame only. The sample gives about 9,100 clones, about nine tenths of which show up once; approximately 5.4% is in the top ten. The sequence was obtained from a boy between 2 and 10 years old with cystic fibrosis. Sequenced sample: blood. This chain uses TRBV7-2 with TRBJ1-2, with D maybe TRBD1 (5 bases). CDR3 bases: TGTGCCAGCAGCTTGGGGCCGACCTATGGCTACACCTTC. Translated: CASSLGPTYGYTF.